Listed below are T cell receptor beta chains from one sample, sequenced in a study of T cell responses to AZD1222 COVID-19 vaccine. Some clones are missing from TCRdb's copy, which holds only in-frame ones; the method was immunoSEQ multiplex PCR. Here the sample spans over 100,000 clones, 90% being singletons. The sample here was peripheral blood, taken on day 0 of AZD1222 vaccination. The receptors shown here come from an adult in good health. CDR3s include the opening cysteine and the closing phenylalanine or tryptophan. The D gene is left open where the match is weak. Only part of the rows carry a size: once, few, many, or a class if the clone is expanded.

J gene: TRBJ2-7
V gene: TRBV27
D gene: -
clone size: -
CDR3 DNA: TGTGCCAGCAGTGCGGGACAGTCCTACGAGCAGTACTTC
CDR3 protein: CASSAGQSYEQYF

J gene: TRBJ2-2
V gene: TRBV11-1
D gene: -
clone size: -
CDR3 DNA: TGTGCCAGCAGCTTAGGGACAGTTAACACCGGGGAGCTGTTTTTT
CDR3 protein: CASSLGTVNTGELFF

J gene: TRBJ1-2
V gene: TRBV7-9
D gene: TRBD1
clone size: -
CDR3 DNA: TGTGCCAGCAGCTTCTTTTACCAGGGGGAGGCCGGGGGCTATGGCTACACCTTC
CDR3 protein: CASSFFYQGEAGGYGYTF

J gene: TRBJ2-7
V gene: TRBV5-1
D gene: -
clone size: -
CDR3 DNA: TGCGCCAGCAGCTTGGTAGGACAGAGGACCTACGAGCAGTACTTC
CDR3 protein: CASSLVGQRTYEQYF

J gene: TRBJ2-1
V gene: TRBV11-2
D gene: -
clone size: -
CDR3 DNA: TGTGCCAGCAGCTCCGACTACTACAATGAGCAGTTCTTC
CDR3 protein: CASSSDYYNEQFF

J gene: TRBJ2-7
V gene: TRBV6-1
D gene: -
clone size: -
CDR3 DNA: TGTGCCAGCAGTGAAAGCACCTGGACAGCTTTCAACGAGCAGTACTTC
CDR3 protein: CASSESTWTAFNEQYF

J gene: TRBJ2-5
V gene: TRBV19
D gene: TRBD1
clone size: -
CDR3 DNA: TGTGCCAGTAGTATAAAACAGGGGGAGGAGACCCAGTACTTC
CDR3 protein: CASSIKQGEETQYF

J gene: TRBJ1-2
V gene: TRBV30
D gene: -
clone size: -
CDR3 DNA: TGTGCCTGGGCCCAGGAAGCCCACTATGGCTACACCTTC
CDR3 protein: CAWAQEAHYGYTF

J gene: TRBJ1-6
V gene: TRBV14
D gene: -
clone size: -
CDR3 DNA: TGTGCCAGCAACCCGGACGGAAAGGATTCACCCCTCCACTTT
CDR3 protein: CASNPDGKDSPLHF

J gene: TRBJ1-6
V gene: TRBV10-3
D gene: -
clone size: -
CDR3 DNA: TGTGCCATCAGTGAGGAACGGACCCTGACCCTCCACTTT
CDR3 protein: CAISEERTLTLHF

J gene: TRBJ1-2
V gene: TRBV5-1
D gene: -
clone size: -
CDR3 DNA: TGCGCCAGCAGCTTGGCTTTAGGGAGAAACTATGGCTACACCTTC
CDR3 protein: CASSLALGRNYGYTF

J gene: TRBJ1-5
V gene: TRBV6-1
D gene: -
clone size: -
CDR3 DNA: TGTGCCAGCAGTGAATTTGGGGCGCGGGATCAGCCCCAGCATTTT
CDR3 protein: CASSEFGARDQPQHF

J gene: TRBJ1-3
V gene: TRBV30
D gene: -
clone size: -
CDR3 DNA: TGTGCCCGCAGCCAGGGACCTGGAAACACCATATATTTT
CDR3 protein: CARSQGPGNTIYF

J gene: TRBJ2-5
V gene: TRBV20-1
D gene: -
clone size: -
CDR3 DNA: TGCAGTGCTAGTGCCCACAGGGAACTTCAAGAGACCCAGTACTTC
CDR3 protein: CSASAHRELQETQYF

J gene: TRBJ1-3
V gene: TRBV7-6
D gene: -
clone size: -
CDR3 DNA: TGTGCCAGCAGCTCAATGCGGGGCCGCTCTGGAAACACCATATATTTT
CDR3 protein: CASSSMRGRSGNTIYF

J gene: TRBJ1-2
V gene: TRBV5-1
D gene: TRBD1
clone size: -
CDR3 DNA: TGCGCCAGCAGCTCAACGCCGCCCGGGACAGGCGGGGTCGGCTACACCTTC
CDR3 protein: CASSSTPPGTGGVGYTF

J gene: TRBJ2-1
V gene: TRBV20-1
D gene: TRBD2
clone size: -
CDR3 DNA: TGCAGTGCCAGTGGGGACTACTTCAATGAGCAGTTCTTC
CDR3 protein: CSASGDYFNEQFF

J gene: TRBJ1-2
V gene: TRBV2
D gene: TRBD1
clone size: -
CDR3 DNA: TGTGCCAGCAGTGGCCGGGACAGGGTCCTTCATGGCTACACCTTC
CDR3 protein: CASSGRDRVLHGYTF

J gene: TRBJ2-4
V gene: TRBV5-4
D gene: -
clone size: once
CDR3 DNA: TGTGCCAGCAGCTTGGAGGGACCCGCCAAAAACATTCAGTACTTC
CDR3 protein: CASSLEGPAKNIQYF

J gene: TRBJ2-2
V gene: TRBV9
D gene: TRBD2
clone size: -
CDR3 DNA: TGTGCCAGCAGCCCGTGGGCTAGCGGGGGGAACACCGGGGAGCTGTTTTTT
CDR3 protein: CASSPWASGGNTGELFF

J gene: TRBJ1-5
V gene: TRBV7-9
D gene: TRBD1
clone size: -
CDR3 DNA: TGTGCCAGCGCAGGGACAGACTATAGCAATCAGCCCCAGCATTTT
CDR3 protein: CASAGTDYSNQPQHF

J gene: TRBJ2-3
V gene: TRBV4-3
D gene: -
clone size: -
CDR3 DNA: TGCGCCAGCAGCCAAGATCTCAGGGGTCGCACAGATACGCAGTATTTT
CDR3 protein: CASSQDLRGRTDTQYF

J gene: TRBJ2-7
V gene: TRBV29-1
D gene: TRBD1
clone size: -
CDR3 DNA: TGCAGCGTTGCGGGACAGGGGGCCGACGAGCAGTACTTC
CDR3 protein: CSVAGQGADEQYF

J gene: TRBJ1-5
V gene: TRBV9
D gene: -
clone size: -
CDR3 DNA: TGTGCCAGCAGCGTGAGAAATACAGGGACTTTGAGCAATCAGCCCCAGCATTTT
CDR3 protein: CASSVRNTGTLSNQPQHF

J gene: TRBJ2-3
V gene: TRBV9
D gene: -
clone size: -
CDR3 DNA: TGTGCCAGCTCAGGACACACAGATACGCAGTATTTT
CDR3 protein: CASSGHTDTQYF

J gene: TRBJ1-1
V gene: TRBV12-1
D gene: -
clone size: -
CDR3 DNA: TGTGCCAGCAGCTTTCGATCGACAGTGATCATGAACACTGAAGCTTTCTTT
CDR3 protein: CASSFRSTVIMNTEAFF

J gene: TRBJ1-2
V gene: TRBV30
D gene: -
clone size: few
CDR3 DNA: TGTGCCTGGACCCGAGGGGCAGGCTATGGCTACACCTTC
CDR3 protein: CAWTRGAGYGYTF

J gene: TRBJ1-5
V gene: TRBV6-2/TRBV6-3
D gene: -
clone size: -
CDR3 DNA: TGTGCCAGCAGTTACAGCCCCGGACGGGTCATCCAGCCCCAGCATTTT
CDR3 protein: CASSYSPGRVIQPQHF

J gene: TRBJ2-7
V gene: TRBV6-2/TRBV6-3
D gene: -
clone size: -
CDR3 DNA: TGTGCCAGCAGTTACGGGGCGGGCTACGAGCAGTACTTC
CDR3 protein: CASSYGAGYEQYF

J gene: TRBJ2-7
V gene: TRBV15
D gene: -
clone size: -
CDR3 DNA: TGTGCCACCAGCAGAGATGAGTCCAGCTCCTACGAGCAGTACTTC
CDR3 protein: CATSRDESSSYEQYF

J gene: TRBJ2-4
V gene: TRBV18
D gene: -
clone size: -
CDR3 DNA: TGTGCCAGCTCACCACCGTCGGCAGGCAAAAACATTCAGTACTTC
CDR3 protein: CASSPPSAGKNIQYF

J gene: TRBJ1-1
V gene: TRBV10-3
D gene: TRBD1
clone size: -
CDR3 DNA: TGTGCCATCCACGGGGGGCAGGGGGTAAACACTGAAGCTTTCTTT
CDR3 protein: CAIHGGQGVNTEAFF

J gene: TRBJ1-5
V gene: TRBV6-1
D gene: -
clone size: -
CDR3 DNA: TGTGCCAGCAGTGAAAACCGGGACCCCATGCAGCCCCAGCATTTT
CDR3 protein: CASSENRDPMQPQHF

J gene: TRBJ2-2
V gene: TRBV30
D gene: -
clone size: -
CDR3 DNA: TGTGCCTGGATTTGGGGCCCTAACACCGGGGAGCTGTTTTTT
CDR3 protein: CAWIWGPNTGELFF

J gene: TRBJ2-3
V gene: TRBV6-4
D gene: TRBD1
clone size: few
CDR3 DNA: TGTGCCAGCAGTGAAGGGACAGGGGGGACAGATACGCAGTATTTT
CDR3 protein: CASSEGTGGTDTQYF

J gene: TRBJ2-1
V gene: TRBV28
D gene: TRBD2
clone size: -
CDR3 DNA: TGTGCCAGCAGTTCCCTCGGGACTAGCGGGGGGGCCCACAATGAGCAGTTCTTC
CDR3 protein: CASSSLGTSGGAHNEQFF

J gene: TRBJ2-7
V gene: TRBV27
D gene: TRBD1
clone size: -
CDR3 DNA: TGTGCCAGCAGCCCCAGGACAGGGGAACCCTACGAGCAGTACTTC
CDR3 protein: CASSPRTGEPYEQYF

J gene: TRBJ2-2
V gene: TRBV16
D gene: TRBD2
clone size: -
CDR3 DNA: TGTGCCAGCAGCCCATCGATTTTACTAGCGGGACAAGAGGGGGAGCTGTTTTTT
CDR3 protein: CASSPSILLAGQEGELFF

J gene: TRBJ1-5
V gene: TRBV27
D gene: -
clone size: -
CDR3 DNA: TGTGCCAGCAGTTGGGGAGGGGGGAATCAGCCCCAGCATTTT
CDR3 protein: CASSWGGGNQPQHF